The T cell receptor beta chain under discussion was sequenced for a study of siplizumab effects on memory and regulatory T cells. General study results and limits: Memory cells seemed less diverse than naive T cells, which also seemed major contributors to the alloresponse.

On this clone: Its antigen is still unknown.

Using immunoSEQ multiplex PCR, the repertoire was profiled, and TCRdb retains in-frame clones only, with some absent. The sample has 70,000 to 95,000 clones; approximately 90% are singletons. The CDR3 covers 12 residues. Trimming took 2 bases from V and 9 from J, leaving 8 bases between them. Germline values: CDR1 SNHLY, CDR2 FYNNEI. This sequence was found in a human donor in good health. Sequenced material: CD4+ T cells sorted from blood. The V and J genes are TRBV2 and TRBJ2-4; unclear D gene. CDR3 residues: CASSESSRIQYF. The CDR3 DNA reads as TGTGCCAGCAGTGAAAGCAGCCGCATTCAGTACTTC.